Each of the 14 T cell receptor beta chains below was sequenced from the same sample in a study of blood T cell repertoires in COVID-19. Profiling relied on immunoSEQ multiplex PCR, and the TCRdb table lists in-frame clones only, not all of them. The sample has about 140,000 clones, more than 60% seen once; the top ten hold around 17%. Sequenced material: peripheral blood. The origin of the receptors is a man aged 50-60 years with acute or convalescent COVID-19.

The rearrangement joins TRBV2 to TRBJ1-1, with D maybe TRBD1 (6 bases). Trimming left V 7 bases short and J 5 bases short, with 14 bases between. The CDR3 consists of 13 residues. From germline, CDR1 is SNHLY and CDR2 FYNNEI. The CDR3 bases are TGTGCCAGCACCTCTTGGGGACAAACTGAAGCTTTCTTT. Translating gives CASTSWGQTEAFF.

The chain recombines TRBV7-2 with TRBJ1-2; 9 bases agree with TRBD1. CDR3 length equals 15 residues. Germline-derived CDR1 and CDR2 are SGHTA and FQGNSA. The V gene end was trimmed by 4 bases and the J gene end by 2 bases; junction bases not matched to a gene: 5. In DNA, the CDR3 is TGTGCCAGCAGCTCGGGACAGGGAGTAAACTATGGCTACACCTTC. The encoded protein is CASSSGQGVNYGYTF. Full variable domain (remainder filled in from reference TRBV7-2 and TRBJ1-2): GAGVSQSPSNKVTEKGKDVELRCDPISGHTALYWYRQSLGQGLEFLIYFQGNSAPDKSGLPSDRFSAERTGGSVSTLTIQRTQQEDSAVYLCASSSGQGVNYGYTFGSGTRLTVV.

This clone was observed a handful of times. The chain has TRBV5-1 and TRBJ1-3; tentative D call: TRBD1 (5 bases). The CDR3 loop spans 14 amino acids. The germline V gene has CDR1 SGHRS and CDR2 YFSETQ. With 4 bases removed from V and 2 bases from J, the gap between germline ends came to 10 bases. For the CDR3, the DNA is TGCGCCAGCAGCGAACAGGTCACTGGAAACACCATATATTTT. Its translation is CASSEQVTGNTIYF.

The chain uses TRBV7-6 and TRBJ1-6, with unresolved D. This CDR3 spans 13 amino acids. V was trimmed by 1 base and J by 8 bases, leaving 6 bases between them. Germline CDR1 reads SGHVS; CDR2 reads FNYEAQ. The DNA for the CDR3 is TGTGCCAGCAGCTTAGGCCAGGATTCACCCCTCCACTTT. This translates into CASSLGQDSPLHF.

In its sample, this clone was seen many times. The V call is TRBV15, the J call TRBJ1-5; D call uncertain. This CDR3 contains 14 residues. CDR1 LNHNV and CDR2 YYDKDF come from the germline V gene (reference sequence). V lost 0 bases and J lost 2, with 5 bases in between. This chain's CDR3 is CATSRDYGNQPQHF. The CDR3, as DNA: TGTGCCACCAGCAGAGATTATGGCAATCAGCCCCAGCATTTT.

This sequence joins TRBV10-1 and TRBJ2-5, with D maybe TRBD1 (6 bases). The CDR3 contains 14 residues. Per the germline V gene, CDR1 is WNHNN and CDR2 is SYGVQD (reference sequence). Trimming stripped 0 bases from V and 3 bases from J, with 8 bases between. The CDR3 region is CASSESGTKETQYF. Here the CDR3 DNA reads TGCGCCAGCAGTGAGTCAGGGACAAAAGAGACCCAGTACTTC.

In DNA, the CDR3 is TGTGCCAGCAGTGGGGGCAGCGGGGGAGTGGATTCACCCCTCCACTTT. Its translation is CASSGGSGGVDSPLHF. V is TRBV28 and J is TRBJ1-6; the D gene is possibly TRBD1 (6 bases). The V gene lost 5 bases and the J gene lost 8 bases, with 19 bases spanning the gap. CDR1 is MDHEN, CDR2 SYDVKM, per germline. This CDR3 spans 16 amino acids.

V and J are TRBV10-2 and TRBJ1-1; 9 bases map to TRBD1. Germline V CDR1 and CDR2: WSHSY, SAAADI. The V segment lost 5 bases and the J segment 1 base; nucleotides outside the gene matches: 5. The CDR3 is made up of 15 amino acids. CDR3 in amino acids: CASSTTDRGNTEAFF. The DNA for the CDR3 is TGCGCCAGCAGTACCACGGACAGGGGGAACACTGAAGCTTTCTTT.

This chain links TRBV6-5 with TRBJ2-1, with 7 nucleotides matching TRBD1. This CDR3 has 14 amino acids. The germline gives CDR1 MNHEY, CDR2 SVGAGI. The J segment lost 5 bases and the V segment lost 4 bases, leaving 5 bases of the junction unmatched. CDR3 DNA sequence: TGTGCCAGCAGTTCCCTCACAGGGGACAATGAGCAGTTCTTC. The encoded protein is CASSSLTGDNEQFF.

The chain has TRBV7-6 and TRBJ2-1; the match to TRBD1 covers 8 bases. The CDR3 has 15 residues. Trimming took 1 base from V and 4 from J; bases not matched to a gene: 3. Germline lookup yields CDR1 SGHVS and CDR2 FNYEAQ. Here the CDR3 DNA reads TGTGCCAGCAGCTTAGGGACAGGGTTTTACAATGAGCAGTTCTTC. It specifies CASSLGTGFYNEQFF.

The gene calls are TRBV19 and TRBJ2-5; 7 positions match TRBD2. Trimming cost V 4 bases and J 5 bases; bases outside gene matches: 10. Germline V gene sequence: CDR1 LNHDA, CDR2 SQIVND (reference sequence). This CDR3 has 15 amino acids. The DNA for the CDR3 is TGTGCCAGTAGTAAAGGACGGGGGGATGTGGAGACCCAGTACTTC. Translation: CASSKGRGDVETQYF.

CDR3 protein: CASSPDRGTDTQYF. The CDR3 coding sequence is TGTGCCAGCAGCCCAGACAGGGGCACAGATACGCAGTATTTT. This sequence joins TRBV3-1 (or the pseudogene TRBV3-2) and TRBJ2-3, with 7 bases matching TRBD1. V shed 4 bases and J 1 base; nucleotides not matched to a gene: 2. The CDR3 spans 14 residues. Germline-derived CDR1 and CDR2 are LGHDT and YNNKEL (reference sequence).

The CDR3 region has the DNA TGTGCCAGCAGTTCGACTCCCGCCTACGAGCAGTACTTC. Its translation: CASSSTPAYEQYF. This chain links TRBV28 with TRBJ2-7; D remains unclear. V was cut by 4 bases and J by 2 bases, with 9 bases left in between. Germline assignment: CDR1 MDHEN and CDR2 SYDVKM. This CDR3 comprises 13 residues.

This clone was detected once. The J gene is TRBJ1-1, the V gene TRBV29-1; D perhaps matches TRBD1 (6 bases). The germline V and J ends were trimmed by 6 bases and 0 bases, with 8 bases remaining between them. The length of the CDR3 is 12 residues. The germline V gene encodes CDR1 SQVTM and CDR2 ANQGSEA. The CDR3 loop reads CSVRGLNTEAFF. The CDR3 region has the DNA TGCAGCGTCAGGGGCCTGAACACTGAAGCTTTCTTT.